The rows below give T cell receptor beta chains drawn from one sample of a study of cytomegalovirus exposure and HLA in healthy donors. The repertoire was sequenced with immunoSEQ multiplex PCR; TCRdb's copy has only in-frame clones and lacks some. The sample contains around 140,000 clones, about 88% of which appear only once. The material sequenced was PBMCs. These receptors came from a woman between 18 and 29 years old in good health and CMV-seronegative. Both conserved end residues are part of each CDR3. The order of the fields is clone size, D gene, V gene, J gene, CDR3 DNA, CDR3 protein. A D gene is named only where the DNA matches it firmly. A clone size is listed for some rows: how often the clone was seen (once, few, many), or a class if it is expanded.

.	.	TRBV5-4	TRBJ1-1	TGTGCCAGCAGCCCACCGACAGGAGAGAACACTGAAGCTTTCTTT	CASSPPTGENTEAFF
.	.	TRBV5-1	TRBJ2-7	TGCGCCAGCACCGCGTCCGCATCCTACGAGCAGTACTTC	CASTASASYEQYF
.	TRBD2	TRBV4-2	TRBJ2-6	TGTGCCAGCAGCCAAGATTTCGGGAGGGCCGCTGGGGCCAACGTCCTGACTTTC	CASSQDFGRAAGANVLTF
.	TRBD1	TRBV6-5	TRBJ2-7	TGTGCCAGCAGTCCACAAAACAGGGGCGAGCAGTACTTC	CASSPQNRGEQYF
.	.	TRBV5-1	TRBJ2-1	TGCGCCAGCAGCTTGGCCGCGGGACCACCCTACAATGAGCAGTTCTTC	CASSLAAGPPYNEQFF
.	.	TRBV5-1	TRBJ1-1	TGCGCCAGCAGCTTAAATATGAACACTGAAGCTTTCTTT	CASSLNMNTEAFF
.	.	TRBV5-1	TRBJ2-2	TGCGCCAGCAGCTTGGAGTCTATGTCCAACACCGGGGAGCTGTTTTTT	CASSLESMSNTGELFF
.	.	TRBV6-1	TRBJ1-3	TGTGCCAGCAGTGACTCGGGCACAGGGGGAAACACCATATATTTT	CASSDSGTGGNTIYF
.	.	TRBV19	TRBJ2-7	TGTGCCAGTAGCAGACAGGCTAACTACGAGCAGTACTTC	CASSRQANYEQYF
.	TRBD2	TRBV7-3	TRBJ2-1	TGTGCCAGCAGCCTAAACCCGTCTCTAGCGGGGAGCTCCTACAATGAGCAGTTCTTC	CASSLNPSLAGSSYNEQFF
.	TRBD2	TRBV9	TRBJ2-5	TGTGCCAGCAGCCCTCAGGGACTAGCGAGAGAGACCCAGTACTTC	CASSPQGLARETQYF
.	.	TRBV7-2	TRBJ2-3	TGTGCCAGCAGCTCCTTCACAGATACGCAGTATTTT	CASSSFTDTQYF
.	TRBD2	TRBV7-3	TRBJ2-1	TGTGCCAGCAGCTTTAGCGGGGGGGTCTACAATGAGCAGTTCTTC	CASSFSGGVYNEQFF
.	.	TRBV9	TRBJ2-1	TGTGCCAGCAGCCGTAGCGGGACAGCCTACAATGAGCAGTTCTTC	CASSRSGTAYNEQFF
few	.	TRBV4-2	TRBJ1-1	TGTGCCAGCAGCCAAGACAGGGGTCCGAACACTGAAGCTTTCTTT	CASSQDRGPNTEAFF
few	.	TRBV6-5	TRBJ1-4	TGTGCCAGCAACACGAGAGGGTTTAATGAAAAACTGTTTTTT	CASNTRGFNEKLFF